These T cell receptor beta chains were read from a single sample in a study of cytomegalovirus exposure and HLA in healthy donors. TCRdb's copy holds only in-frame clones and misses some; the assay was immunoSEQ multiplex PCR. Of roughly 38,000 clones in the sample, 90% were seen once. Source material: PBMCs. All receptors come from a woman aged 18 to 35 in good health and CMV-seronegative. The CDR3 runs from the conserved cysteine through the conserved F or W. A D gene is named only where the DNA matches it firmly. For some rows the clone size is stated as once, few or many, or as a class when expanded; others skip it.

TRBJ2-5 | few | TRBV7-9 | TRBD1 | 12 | CAGQGARETQYF | TGTGCCGGACAGGGGGCCCGTGAGACCCAGTACTTC
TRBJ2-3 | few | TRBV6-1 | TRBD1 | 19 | CASSEAPGDRGRSTDTQYF | TGTGCCAGCAGTGAAGCGCCAGGGGACAGGGGCCGAAGCACAGATACGCAGTATTTT
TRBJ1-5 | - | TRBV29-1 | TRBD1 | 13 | CSVSTGAEQPQHF | TGCAGCGTTTCGACAGGGGCGGAACAGCCCCAGCATTTT
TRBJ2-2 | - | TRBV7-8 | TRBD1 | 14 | CASSWGQGSGELFF | TGTGCCAGCAGCTGGGGACAGGGATCCGGGGAGCTGTTTTTT
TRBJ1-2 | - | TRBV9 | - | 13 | CASSPRGNYGYTF | TGTGCCAGCAGCCCGAGGGGGAACTATGGCTACACCTTC
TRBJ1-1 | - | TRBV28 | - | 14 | CASSNLGVDTEAFF | TGTGCCAGCAGTAACCTTGGAGTGGACACTGAAGCTTTCTTT
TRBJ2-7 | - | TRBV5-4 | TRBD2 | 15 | CASSPRTSGSYEQYF | TGTGCCAGCAGTCCCCGGACTAGCGGGAGTTACGAGCAGTACTTC
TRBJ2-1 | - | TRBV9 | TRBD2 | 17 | CASSVAPGLGSYNEQFF | TGTGCCAGCAGCGTAGCCCCGGGACTAGGGTCCTACAATGAGCAGTTCTTC
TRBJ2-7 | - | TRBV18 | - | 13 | CASSPWQGYEQYF | TGTGCCAGCTCACCATGGCAGGGCTACGAGCAGTACTTC
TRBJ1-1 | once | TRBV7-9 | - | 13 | CASSQTVNTEAFF | TGTGCCAGCAGCCAGACAGTGAACACTGAAGCTTTCTTT
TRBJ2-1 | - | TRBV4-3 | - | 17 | CASSQDPPRRVHNEQFF | TGCGCCAGCAGCCAAGATCCCCCACGGAGGGTGCACAATGAGCAGTTCTTC
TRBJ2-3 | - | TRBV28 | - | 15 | CASSLSGGTADTQYF | TGTGCCAGCAGTTTATCAGGCGGGACGGCAGATACGCAGTATTTT
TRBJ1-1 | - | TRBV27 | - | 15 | CASSFRGAWNTEAFF | TGTGCCAGCAGTTTTCGGGGGGCTTGGAACACTGAAGCTTTCTTT
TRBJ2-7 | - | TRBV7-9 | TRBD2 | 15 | CASSGGTSESYEQYF | TGTGCCAGCAGCGGAGGGACTAGCGAATCCTACGAGCAGTACTTC
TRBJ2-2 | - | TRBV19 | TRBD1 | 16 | CASSAPGQGGTGELFF | TGTGCCAGTAGTGCCCCGGGACAGGGGGGAACCGGGGAGCTGTTTTTT
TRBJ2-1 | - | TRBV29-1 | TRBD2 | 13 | CSAPLAGSYEQFF | TGCAGCGCCCCACTAGCGGGAAGTTATGAGCAGTTCTTC
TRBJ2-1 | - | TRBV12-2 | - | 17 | CASRLASGVRGLDEQFF | TGTGCAAGTCGCTTAGCGTCAGGGGTTAGGGGTTTGGATGAGCAGTTCTTC
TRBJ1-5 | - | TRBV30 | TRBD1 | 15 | CAWSGGQVRNQPQHF | TGTGCCTGGAGTGGGGGACAGGTTCGGAATCAGCCCCAGCATTTT
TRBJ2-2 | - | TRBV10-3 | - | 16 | CAISEGGGHRTGELFF | TGTGCCATCAGTGAGGGGGGGGGACATCGCACCGGGGAGCTGTTTTTT
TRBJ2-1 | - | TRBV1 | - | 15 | CTSSQDSGSYNEQFF | TGCACCAGCAGCCAAGATAGCGGGAGTTACAATGAGCAGTTCTTC
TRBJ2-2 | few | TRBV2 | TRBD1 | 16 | CASSVGQTPNTGELFF | TGTGCCAGCAGTGTGGGACAGACCCCGAACACCGGGGAGCTGTTTTTT
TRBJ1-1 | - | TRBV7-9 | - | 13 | CASSLGAGLEAFF | TGTGCCAGCAGCTTAGGGGCAGGGCTTGAAGCTTTCTTT
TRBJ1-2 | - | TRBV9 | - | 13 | CASSPRENYGYTF | TGTGCCAGCAGCCCCCGGGAAAACTATGGCTACACCTTC
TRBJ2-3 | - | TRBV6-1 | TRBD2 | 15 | CASSEGGGSTDTQYF | TGTGCCAGCAGTGAAGGCGGGGGAAGCACAGATACGCAGTATTTT
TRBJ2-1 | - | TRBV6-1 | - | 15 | CASSEFQRVPQEQFF | TGTGCCAGCAGTGAATTTCAGCGGGTGCCGCAGGAGCAGTTCTTC
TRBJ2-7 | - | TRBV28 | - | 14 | CASSTRGAYREQYF | TGTGCCAGCTCGACCCGTGGGGCCTATCGGGAGCAGTACTTC
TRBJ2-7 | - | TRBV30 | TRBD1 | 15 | CAGRLGTGVFYEQYF | TGTGCCGGCAGATTAGGGACAGGGGTTTTCTACGAGCAGTACTTC
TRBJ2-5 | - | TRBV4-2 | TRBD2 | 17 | CASSQDLGLAGRETQYF | TGTGCCAGCAGCCAAGATTTGGGACTAGCGGGAAGAGAGACCCAGTACTTC
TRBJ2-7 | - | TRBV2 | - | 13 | CASGPGIRYEQYF | TGTGCCAGCGGCCCAGGGATCCGCTACGAGCAGTACTTC
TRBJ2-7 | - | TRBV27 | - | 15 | CASSSGAGPSYEQYF | TGTGCCAGCAGTTCTGGGGCAGGACCCTCCTACGAGCAGTACTTC
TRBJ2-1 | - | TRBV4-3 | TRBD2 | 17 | CASSPDTGTSGVNEQFF | TGCGCCAGCAGCCCTGACACCGGGACTAGCGGGGTTAATGAGCAGTTCTTC
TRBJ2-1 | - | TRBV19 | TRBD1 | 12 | CASNRGSNEQFF | TGTGCCAGTAACAGGGGTAGCAATGAGCAGTTCTTC
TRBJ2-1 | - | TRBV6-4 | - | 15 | CASSGGDLNYNEQFF | TGTGCCAGCAGCGGAGGGGACTTAAACTACAATGAGCAGTTCTTC
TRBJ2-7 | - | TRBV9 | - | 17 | CASSVGLGTQGSYEQYF | TGTGCCAGCAGCGTAGGACTGGGGACCCAGGGGTCCTACGAGCAGTACTTC
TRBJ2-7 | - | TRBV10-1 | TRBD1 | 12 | CASSGGQGRQYF | TGCGCCAGCAGTGGCGGACAGGGAAGGCAGTACTTC
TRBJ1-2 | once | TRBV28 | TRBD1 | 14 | CASSPTGGFYGYTF | TGTGCCAGCAGTCCTACAGGGGGGTTCTATGGCTACACCTTC
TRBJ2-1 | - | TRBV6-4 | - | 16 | CASNPSGCCSYNEQFF | TGTGCCAGCAACCCCAGCGGATGCTGCTCCTACAATGAGCAGTTCTTC
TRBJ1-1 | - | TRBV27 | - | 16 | CASSLWAPGGNTEAFF | TGTGCCAGCAGTTTATGGGCCCCGGGAGGAAACACTGAAGCTTTCTTT
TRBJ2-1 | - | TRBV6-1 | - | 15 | CASSSGSRTTNEQFF | TGTGCCAGCAGTTCGGGGTCTAGGACCACCAATGAGCAGTTCTTC
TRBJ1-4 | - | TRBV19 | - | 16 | CASSAYRGQSNEKLFF | TGTGCCAGTAGTGCGTATCGTGGACAGAGTAATGAAAAACTGTTTTTT
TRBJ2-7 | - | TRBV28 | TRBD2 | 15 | CASSFWSGGGYEQYF | TGTGCCAGCAGTTTCTGGAGCGGGGGGGGCTACGAGCAGTACTTC
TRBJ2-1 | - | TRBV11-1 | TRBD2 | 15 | CASSLGLAGVSEQFF | TGTGCCAGCAGCTTAGGACTAGCGGGAGTTAGTGAGCAGTTCTTC
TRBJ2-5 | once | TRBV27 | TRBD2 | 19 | CASSLGGRGLAGNQETQYF | TGTGCCAGCAGTCTAGGTGGTAGGGGACTAGCGGGCAACCAAGAGACCCAGTACTTC
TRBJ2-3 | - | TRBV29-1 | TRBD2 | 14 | CSVESSGSPDTQYF | TGCAGCGTTGAGTCTAGCGGGAGCCCAGATACGCAGTATTTT
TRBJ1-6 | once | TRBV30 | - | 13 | CAWSVPGNSPLHF | TGTGCCTGGAGTGTTCCCGGTAATTCCCCCCTCCACTTT
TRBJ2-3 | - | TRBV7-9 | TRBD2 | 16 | CSSSFISSGSTDTQYF | TGTTCCAGCAGCTTCATCAGTAGCGGGAGCACAGATACGCAGTATTTT
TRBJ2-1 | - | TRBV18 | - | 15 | CASSPNSGSYNEQFF | TGTGCCAGCTCACCCAATTCCGGCTCCTACAATGAGCAGTTCTTC
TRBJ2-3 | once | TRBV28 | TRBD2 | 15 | CASRAGRAIGDTQYF | TGTGCCAGCAGAGCCGGGAGGGCCATAGGGGATACGCAGTATTTT
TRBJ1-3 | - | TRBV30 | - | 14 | CAWRPDSSGNTIYF | TGTGCCTGGAGACCGGACAGCTCTGGAAACACCATATATTTT
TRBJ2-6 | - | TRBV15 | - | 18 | CATSREGVGRRGANVLTF | TGTGCCACCAGCAGAGAAGGGGTTGGGCGCCGGGGGGCCAACGTCCTGACTTTC
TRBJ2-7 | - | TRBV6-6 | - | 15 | CASSYFLENSYEQYF | TGTGCCAGCAGTTATTTTCTCGAGAACTCCTACGAGCAGTACTTC
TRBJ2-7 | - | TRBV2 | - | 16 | CASGSDRTKRWYEQYF | TGTGCCAGCGGTTCGGACAGAACCAAACGGTGGTACGAGCAGTACTTC